This T cell receptor (beta chain) was profiled in a study of T cells in Graves' hyperthyroidism and ophthalmopathy (dated by TCRdb to between 2019 and 2020). The study in broad terms: Peripheral blood samples were taken at the time of initial diagnosis, prior to any treatment. In about 6 Graves' hyperthyroidism patients, the study also compared T-cell repertoires from thyroid tissue with T-cell repertoires from blood. Whether ophthalmopathy could be predicted prospectively was tested in an independent validation cohort made up of approximately 19 hyperthyroidism patients plus 17 patients who later progressed to ophthalmopathy. A discovery cohort of fewer than 110 patients, about 43 with Graves' ophthalmopathy and fewer than 65 with stable Graves' hyperthyroidism, was used to find distinguishing TCR V-J signatures. The paper reports TCR Vbeta CDR3 sequencing of approximately 130 peripheral blood samples: under 45 ophthalmopathy, around 80 hyperthyroidism and approximately 17 progressor patients. After sampling, hyperthyroidism patients received methimazole starting at 30 mg daily, and ophthalmopathy patients received high-dose intravenous methylprednisolone. The roughly 94 discovery patients were randomly split 7:3 into training and test sets. What the work shows at the level of the full study, not this receptor alone: Sample size was not statistically predetermined, and blinding of investigators to group allocation was not performed. In validation, the model predicted progression to ophthalmopathy a median of roughly 6.2 months before onset, with roughly 70% sensitivity and almost 75% specificity. Most expanded thyroid clonotypes (frequency above 0.001) were also detected in blood, a finding suggesting that blood repertoires may reflect thyroid immune responses. A model built on a 13 V-J signature distinguished ophthalmopathy from stable hyperthyroidism, reaching 85% to 90% sensitivity and about 81% specificity in cross-validation and 80%/75% in testing.

The TCR beta CDR3 regions were amplified from RNA transcripts. The TCR CDR3 was subjected to a first round of RT-PCR using the HTBI primer set and the Qiagen OneStep RT-PCR kit. Libraries were constructed in a second round of multiplex PCR, after which size selection and purification were performed. Paired-end sequencing of the libraries was performed with 100 bp reads on an Illumina HiSeq2000. As for the authors' bioinformatics: SOAPnuke was used to process the raw data, throwing out any read that contained adapters or uncalled bases, had a mean Phred below 15, or lacked an exact constant-primer or identifier match. High-quality paired reads were merged using COPE v1.2.5, and each unique nucleotide sequence was defined as a clonotype. MiTCR v1.1 was used to align the clonotypes against IMGT TRBV, TRBD and TRBJ reference segments. The analysis included only V-J combinations with a frequency above 0.0001, which together covered approximately 99% of the repertoires. The TCS score was defined as F50 (clonal expansion) divided by E x V (chaos), with BLOSUM62-based TCRdist calculated between CDR3 peptides within each V-J. Welch's t-statistics and random forest reduced 500 to 550 V-J features to fewer than 15, which were used in a naive Bayes classifier (R e1071). TCRdb reran the public reads through fastp at Q25 and MiXCR, keeping productive beta chains. Each entry merges the rows of one CDR3 protein and shows their most common DNA and genes. None of the V and J calls come from the authors' own analysis; TCRdb made them. Present in this sample are about 640,000 distinct CDR3 sequences, less than 25% of which were seen just once. Roughly a third of the sample belongs to the ten largest clones.

This clonotype has at least ten counts. This receptor's antigen is unknown. One base away there is no much larger clone; base qualities are not given. Ophthalmopathy patients had moderately to severely active disease, with a Clinical Activity Score of 3 or more, a NOSPECS grade of 4 or more, and a disease duration of less than 3 months. Any patient with an uncontrolled infection, another autoimmune disease, pregnancy or lactation was excluded. Diagnoses relied on clinical symptoms, serum thyroxine and TRAb, thyroid ultrasound and orbital computed tomography. Ficoll-Paque density gradient centrifugation was used to isolate PBMCs from under 11 ml of fresh peripheral blood. Trizol reagent was used to extract total RNA, and RNA quality was then checked on an Agilent 2100 Bioanalyzer. The clonotype comes from a young man with Graves' ophthalmopathy. Sequencing was done on a sample of blood.

At the DNA level, the sequence is TGTGCCAGCAGTAAAACTAGCGGGAGGAACACCGGGGAGCTGTTTTTT. It specifies CASSKTSGRNTGELFF. In this chain, TRBV6-1 is recombined with TRBJ2-2; 11 bases in the middle match TRBD2. After removal of 5 bases from V and 1 base from J, the junction retains 3 bases not matched to a gene. The CDR3 starts with the cysteine, ends with the phenylalanine, and has 16 residues. CDR3 DNA is the only sequence kept; it has 48 bases, read in frame from the first base. CDR1 and CDR2, looked up from the germline V gene, are MNHNS and SASEGT.